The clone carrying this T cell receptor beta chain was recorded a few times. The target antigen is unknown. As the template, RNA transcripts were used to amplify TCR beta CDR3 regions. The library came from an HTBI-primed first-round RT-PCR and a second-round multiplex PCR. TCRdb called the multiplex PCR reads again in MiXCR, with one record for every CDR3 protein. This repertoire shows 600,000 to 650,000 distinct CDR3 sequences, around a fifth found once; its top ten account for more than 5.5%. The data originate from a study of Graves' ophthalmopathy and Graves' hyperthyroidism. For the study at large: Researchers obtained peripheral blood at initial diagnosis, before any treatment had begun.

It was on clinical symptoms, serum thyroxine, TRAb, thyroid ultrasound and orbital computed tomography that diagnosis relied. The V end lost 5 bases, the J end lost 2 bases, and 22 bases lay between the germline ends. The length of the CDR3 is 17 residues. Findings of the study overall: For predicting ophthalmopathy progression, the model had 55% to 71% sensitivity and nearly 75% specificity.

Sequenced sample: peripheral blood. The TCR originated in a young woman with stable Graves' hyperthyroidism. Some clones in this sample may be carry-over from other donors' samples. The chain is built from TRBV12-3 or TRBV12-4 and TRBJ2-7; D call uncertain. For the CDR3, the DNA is TGTGCCAGCAGTCTAATTGACTTGCGACCAGTCCCCTACGAGCAGTACTTC. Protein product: CASSLIDLRPVPYEQYF.